This T cell receptor beta chain was obtained from a study of T cells in localized non-small cell lung cancer. General observations from the study: Adjacent lung held a median approximately 57 of the top 100 tumor clones. It was uninvolved adjacent lung that showed the highest T cell clonality, exceeding tumor. Because sequencing included only one region (of the tumor), heterogeneity remains possible. Patients showing higher blood T cell density tended to see longer overall survival.

Here immunoSEQ multiplex PCR was the method, and the copy in TCRdb shows in-frame clones only, minus some. The table includes 60,000 to 65,000 clones, almost 90% detected once. The length of the CDR3 is 15 residues. The germline V gene has CDR1 SSHAT and CDR2 FNYEAQ (reference sequence). V gave up 5 bases and J gave up 4 bases; unmatched junction bases: 10. Note on this clone: Antigen: not known.

The chain carries TRBV7-7 and TRBJ2-7, with 8 bases matching TRBD2. Sequencing used peripheral blood, obtained before any cancer treatment. The clonotype originates from a woman aged 40 to 75 with stage I lung adenocarcinoma. This chain's CDR3 is CASSPREGGRYEQYF. The CDR3 nucleotides are TGTGCCAGCAGCCCCCGGGAGGGGGGAAGATACGAGCAGTACTTC.